A single sample gave rise to the 18 T cell receptor beta chains below, sequenced in a study of CD8 T cells in Susac syndrome. With random hexamers, about 0.5 to 1 ug RNA was reverse transcribed. TCRdb called the immunoSEQ multiplex PCR reads again in MiXCR, with one record for every CDR3 protein. The sample gives over 150,000 distinct CDR3 sequences, around 96% of which show up once; around 0.12% is in the top ten. Sequenced material: CD4+ T cells from PBMCs. Receptor source: a human donor with Susac syndrome.

The chain has TRBV3-1 and TRBJ2-3; possibly TRBD1 or TRBD2 for D (6 bases each). This CDR3 comprises 16 residues. Germline lookup yields CDR1 LGHDT and CDR2 YNNKEL (reference sequence). V was clipped by 5 bases and J by 4 bases, with 19 bases between them. The CDR3 DNA reads as TGTGCCAGCAGCTCAGAGGGGGGAGCCATCCCAGATACGCAGTATTTT. It translates to CASSSEGGAIPDTQYF.

This chain joins TRBV20-1 and TRBJ2-4; 7 nucleotides agree with TRBD2. CDR1 and CDR2 (germline): DFQATT, SNEGSKA (reference sequence). This CDR3 is 14 amino acids long. The trim removed 3 bases at V and 1 base at J, leaving 3 bases unmatched. The CDR3 sequence is CSASGGEAKNIQYF. In nucleotides, the CDR3 is TGCAGTGCTAGTGGGGGGGAGGCCAAAAACATTCAGTACTTC.

This chain links TRBV9 with TRBJ2-1; no clear D gene. The CDR3 extends over 16 amino acids. V was clipped by 4 bases and J by 3 bases, with 17 bases between them. The germline V gene encodes CDR1 SGDLS and CDR2 YYNGEE. The CDR3 region is CASSQVVGTNYNEQFF. CDR3 bases: TGTGCCAGCAGCCAAGTCGTAGGTACTAACTACAATGAGCAGTTCTTC.

The chain is built from TRBV6-7 and TRBJ2-7; 7 nucleotides line up with TRBD1. TRBV6-7 is filed as an ORF, its function uncertain. With 8 bases clipped from V and 0 bases from J, the junction kept 10 bases outside the gene matches. This CDR3 has 15 amino acids. The CDR3 DNA reads as TGTGCCAGCTACCTCCGGGACAGTTTCTCCTACGAGCAGTACTTC. It encodes CASYLRDSFSYEQYF.

V and J are TRBV6-6 and TRBJ1-3; D gene uncertain. Germline-derived CDR1 and CDR2 are MNHNY and SVGAGI (reference sequence). This CDR3 is built from 10 residues. The V and J ends lost 8 bases and 7 bases respectively, with 6 bases between them. For the CDR3, the DNA is TGTGCCAGCGGTTTGAACACCATATATTTT. This gives the protein CASGLNTIYF.

The chain is built from TRBV15 and TRBJ1-5; the D is unclear. The CDR3 has 15 amino acids. Germline CDR1 LNHNV, CDR2 YYDKDF (reference sequence). The germline V and J ends were trimmed by 0 bases and 7 bases, with 13 bases remaining between them. The CDR3 spells CATSRDLEAIQPQHF. The CDR3 nucleotides are TGTGCCACCAGCAGAGATCTCGAGGCCATCCAGCCCCAGCATTTT.

This CDR3 is CSVGVGGRNEQFF. DNA for the CDR3: TGCAGCGTTGGGGTGGGGGGGCGGAATGAGCAGTTCTTC. The rearrangement joins TRBV29-1 to TRBJ2-1; maybe TRBD2 (7 bases). V lost 4 bases to trimming and J lost 7 bases, with 14 bases between them. Germline V gene data show CDR1 as SQVTM and CDR2 as ANQGSEA. This CDR3 has 13 residues.

The rearrangement joins TRBV30 to TRBJ2-1; TRBD2 aligns across 11 bases. V gave up 5 bases and J gave up 9 bases; unmatched junction bases: 6. The CDR3 runs 13 residues. Germline-derived CDR1 and CDR2 are GTSNPN and SVGIG (reference sequence). The CDR3 loop is CAWGGLAGIEQFF. Written as DNA, the CDR3 is TGTGCCTGGGGAGGACTAGCGGGCATTGAGCAGTTCTTC.

The J gene is TRBJ2-1, the V gene TRBV5-1; 8 nucleotides line up with TRBD2. Looked up from germline, CDR1 is SGHRS and CDR2 is YFSETQ. The ends lost 1 base at V and 7 bases at J; junction bases unmatched: 7. This CDR3 region has 15 residues. CDR3 region: CASSLRAGVKNEQFF. CDR3 sequence (DNA): TGCGCCAGCAGCTTGAGAGCGGGAGTGAAAAATGAGCAGTTCTTC. The variable domain in full, with the rest retrieved from reference TRBV5-1 and TRBJ2-1, is KAGVTQTPRYLIKTRGQQVTLSCSPISGHRSVSWYQQTPGQGLQFLFEYFSETQRNKGNFPGRFSGRQFSNSRSEMNVSTLELGDSALYLCASSLRAGVKNEQFFGPGTRLTVL.

Details on this clonotype: One end of the junction does not line up with germline, which may come from a read error. This rearrangement joins TRBV7-7 to TRBJ2-1, with D uncertain. This CDR3 has 14 residues. The germline gives CDR1 SSHAT, CDR2 FNYEAQ (reference sequence). CDR3 bases: TGTGCTAGCAGCCAAAATGTAGAGAGCAATGAGCAGTTCTTC. It is translated as CASSQNVESNEQFF.

The chain joins TRBV12-2 to TRBJ2-7; the table names TRBD2, a call not compared with the DNA. TRBV12-2 is termed a pseudogene. The CDR3 is 19 residues long. The CDR3, as DNA: TGTGCAAGTCGCTTAGCCCTCTCGGTACTAGCGGGGGGGAGGTACGAGCAGTACGTC. Its translation is CASRLALSVLAGGRYEQYV.

The chain carries TRBV28 and TRBJ2-7; 8 nucleotides match TRBD1. Germline V gene lookup returns CDR1 MDHEN and CDR2 SYDVKM. The CDR3 has 13 amino acids. Germline trimming cut 6 bases from V and 4 bases from J; bases unmatched to any gene: 5. CDR3 region: CASSRTGLYEQYV. The CDR3 DNA sequence: TGTGCCAGCAGCAGGACAGGGTTGTACGAGCAGTACGTC.

J is TRBJ1-1 and V is TRBV18; D is possibly TRBD1 (5 bases). The CDR3 sequence is 12 residues long. Trimming stripped 4 bases from V and 7 bases from J, with 10 bases between. In germline, CDR1 is KGHSH, CDR2 LQKENI. This chain's CDR3 is CASSLATDEAFF. The CDR3 DNA reads TGTGCCAGCTCACTAGCGACAGATGAAGCTTTCTTT.

V usage is TRBV28 and J usage is TRBJ2-6, with 7 bases lining up with TRBD2. After removal of 3 bases from V and 1 base from J, the junction contained 9 bases not matched to a gene. The CDR3 is 18 residues long. Germline CDR1 reads MDHEN; CDR2 reads SYDVKM. CDR3 protein: CASSFISGPFSGANVLTF. CDR3 bases: TGTGCCAGCAGTTTCATTAGCGGGCCCTTTTCTGGGGCCAACGTCCTGACTTTC.

The chain uses TRBV19 and TRBJ2-1, with 9 bases that match TRBD2. The germline V gene encodes CDR1 LNHDA and CDR2 SQIVND (reference sequence). This CDR3 comprises 18 residues. The trim removed 5 bases at V and 3 bases at J, leaving 14 bases unmatched. This CDR3 is CASSAPQLAGGGYNEQFF. DNA of the CDR3: TGTGCCAGTAGTGCCCCTCAACTAGCGGGTGGGGGCTACAATGAGCAGTTCTTC.

Only one count was recorded for this clonotype. This chain joins TRBV29-1 and TRBJ1-1, with D possibly matching TRBD1 (6 bases). The CDR3 sequence is 12 residues long. Between the trimmed V and J ends, which lost 4 bases and 8 bases, there was a span of 14 bases. Germline V gives CDR1 SQVTM, CDR2 ANQGSEA. The CDR3 here is CSVGITGREAFF. The CDR3 DNA follows: TGCAGCGTTGGGATTACAGGGAGAGAAGCTTTCTTT.

Comment on this clonotype: One junction end disagrees with the germline gene, perhaps due to a read error. The CDR3, as DNA: TGTGCTAGCAGCTTCTCCGATGGAGGACGAGAGACCCAGTACTTC. It specifies CASSFSDGGRETQYF. The chain links TRBV7-7 to TRBJ2-5, with a tentative D call TRBD2 (5 bases). CDR1 and CDR2 (germline): SSHAT, FNYEAQ (reference sequence). The CDR3 contains 15 residues.

This chain links TRBV5-1 with TRBJ2-5; the D gene could be TRBD1 or TRBD2 (5 bases each). This CDR3 comprises 15 residues. The V end lost 3 bases, the J end lost 1 base, and 13 bases lay between the germline ends. Looked up from germline, CDR1 is SGHRS and CDR2 is YFSETQ. CDR3 loop: CASSSSGTFQETQYF. As DNA, the CDR3 is TGCGCCAGCAGCTCCTCCGGGACGTTCCAAGAGACCCAGTACTTC.